The 29 T cell receptor beta chains below were found in one sample sequenced in a study of CD8 T cells in Susac syndrome (dated by TCRdb to between 2017 and 2020). Library prep was done by the immunoSEQ multiplex PCR assay. RNA was extracted with the RNeasy kit and roughly 0.5 to 1 ug was reverse transcribed using random hexamers. Clones were called with MiXCR by TCRdb after fastp trimmed the public reads at Q25, and only in-frame beta chains were retained. Each entry is one CDR3 protein sequence, shown with its most common DNA and genes. This sample lists some 110,000 distinct CDR3 sequences; about 92% were detected once. The ten most abundant clones make up less than 0.4% of the sample. Sequencing was done on a sample of CD8+ T cells from PBMCs. The receptors stem from a human donor with multiple sclerosis.

The chain combines TRBV28 with TRBJ1-1, with D uncertain. Germline V CDR1 and CDR2: MDHEN, SYDVKM. The length of the CDR3 is 13 residues. Trimming shortened V by 4 bases and J by 6 bases, and 12 bases separated the two germline ends. The CDR3 region is CASSSTGSAEAFF. The CDR3 bases are TGTGCCAGCAGTTCAACCGGAAGTGCTGAAGCTTTCTTT.

The CDR3 coding sequence is TGTGCCAGCAGCCCGACAGGGCAAAAGGGAACGGACGGGGAGCTGTTTTTT. Translated, it gives CASSPTGQKGTDGELFF. The V and J genes are TRBV7-7 and TRBJ2-2; 7 nucleotides align to TRBD1. Per germline, CDR1 SSHAT and CDR2 FNYEAQ (reference sequence). After removal of 5 bases from V and 7 bases from J, the junction contained 16 bases not matched to a gene. The CDR3 loop spans 17 amino acids.

V is TRBV12-3 or TRBV12-4 and J is TRBJ2-1; 7 bases fit TRBD1. This CDR3 has 15 amino acids. V lost 3 bases to trimming and J lost 0 bases; unmatched junction nucleotides: 2. For the CDR3, the DNA is TGTGCCAGCAGTTTCAGGGGGAGCTCCTACAATGAGCAGTTCTTC. Protein: CASSFRGSSYNEQFF.

CDR3 in amino acids: CASSEAKTSIMNEQFF. CDR3 in DNA: TGTGCCAGCAGTGAAGCTAAGACTAGTATTATGAATGAGCAGTTCTTC. The gene calls are TRBV2 and TRBJ2-1, with D possibly TRBD2 on 6 matching bases. V was trimmed by 0 bases and J by 7 bases, leaving 16 bases between them. The length of the CDR3 is 16 residues. Per germline, CDR1 SNHLY and CDR2 FYNNEI.

This clonotype came up once. The V and J genes are TRBV7-9 and TRBJ2-5; 10 bases map to TRBD2. CDR1 is SEHNR and CDR2 is FQNEAQ in the germline V gene (reference sequence). The CDR3 contains 17 residues. Trimming at V came to 6 bases and at J to 5 bases, leaving 15 bases not matched to a gene. CDR3 in amino acids: CASSWMAKREGRETQYF. In nucleotides, the CDR3 is TGTGCCAGCAGTTGGATGGCCAAGCGGGAGGGCCGGGAGACCCAGTACTTC.

V gene TRBV9 combines with J gene TRBJ1-4; TRBD1 might be the D (5 bases). Deletions cut 5 bases from V and 3 bases from J, with 14 bases between. Looked up from germline, CDR1 is SGDLS and CDR2 is YYNGEE. The CDR3 is made up of 15 amino acids. In DNA, the CDR3 is TGTGCCAGCAGTTACGGGGGGGAGCCTAATGAAAAACTGTTTTTT. This gives the protein CASSYGGEPNEKLFF.

The chain links TRBV9 to TRBJ2-7; D gene ambiguous. The ends were cut back, 3 bases at V and 2 bases at J, with 6 bases in the middle. Germline loops: CDR1 SGDLS, CDR2 YYNGEE. The CDR3 has 12 amino acids. CDR3: CASSGDAYEQYF. The CDR3 DNA is TGTGCCAGCAGCGGGGATGCCTACGAGCAGTACTTC.

The chain joins TRBV10-3 to TRBJ1-2; D possibly corresponds to TRBD1 (5 bases). The V gene lost 7 bases and the J gene lost 8 bases, with 11 bases spanning the gap. CDR1 is ENHRY, CDR2 SYGVKD, per germline. CDR3 length equals 11 residues. For the CDR3, the DNA is TGTGCCATCAATTCCCGGGACGGCTACACCTTC. This translates into CAINSRDGYTF.

This chain links TRBV7-9 with TRBJ2-5; D gene uncertain. Germline V gene data show CDR1 as SEHNR and CDR2 as FQNEAQ (reference sequence). This CDR3 spans 15 amino acids. V dropped 1 base and J dropped 4 bases, with 13 bases sitting between them. The CDR3 spells CASSLGPPHRETQYF. The CDR3 nucleotides read TGTGCCAGCAGCTTAGGACCGCCACACAGAGAGACCCAGTACTTC. The full variable domain, its missing parts supplied by reference TRBV7-9 and TRBJ2-5, is DTGVSQNPRHKITKRGQNVTFRCDPISEHNRLYWYRQTLGQGPEFLTYFQNEAQLEKSRLLSDRFSAERPKGSFSTLEIQRTEQGDSAMYLCASSLGPPHRETQYFGPGTRLLVL.

The CDR3 loop reads CASSPTGLAGLRLYEQYF. The CDR3 DNA reads as TGTGCCAGCAGCCCAACGGGACTAGCGGGGTTAAGGCTTTACGAGCAGTACTTC. The rearrangement uses TRBV11-2 and TRBJ2-7; the match to TRBD2 covers 13 bases. Unmatched junction bases numbered 14, after V lost 5 bases and J lost 4 bases. Germline V gene lookup returns CDR1 SGHAT and CDR2 FQNNGV. CDR3 length equals 18 residues.

The V call is TRBV29-1, the J call TRBJ2-1; TRBD1 is a possible D gene (6 bases). This CDR3 has 15 residues. Germline lookup yields CDR1 SQVTM and CDR2 ANQGSEA. Trimming shortened V by 5 bases and J by 6 bases, and 20 bases separated the two germline ends. DNA for the CDR3: TGCAGCGTTATCAGGGGTAGTAGGACGGGCAATGAGCAGTTCTTC. It translates to CSVIRGSRTGNEQFF.

This sequence joins TRBV28 and TRBJ2-6; the D gene is possibly TRBD2 (5 bases). CDR3 length: 16 amino acids. Trimming stripped 8 bases from V and 0 bases from J, with 14 bases between. Germline CDR1 reads MDHEN; CDR2 reads SYDVKM. In DNA form, the CDR3 reads TGTGCCAGCGAGGCGGGCCTTAACTCTGGGGCCAACGTCCTGACTTTC. Translating it yields CASEAGLNSGANVLTF.

The V gene is TRBV7-6, the J gene TRBJ2-1; D possibly corresponds to TRBD2 (6 bases). V was pared by 5 bases and J by 15 bases, with 23 bases between. Germline assignment: CDR1 SGHVS and CDR2 FNYEAQ. This CDR3 spans 14 amino acids. Written as DNA, the CDR3 is TGTGCCAGCAGCCCAAGGGGACTCTGGGAACGGGGGTTCTTC. It codes for CASSPRGLWERGFF.

The chain employs TRBV11-2 and TRBJ1-3; maybe TRBD1 (6 bases). The CDR3 spans 15 residues. Trimming removed 5 bases from V and 0 bases from J, with 11 bases in between. Germline CDR1 SGHAT, CDR2 FQNNGV. DNA of the CDR3: TGTGCCAGCAGCCGCCGGGACAACTCTGGAAACACCATATATTTT. Translated: CASSRRDNSGNTIYF.

V usage is TRBV14 and J usage is TRBJ2-5; unclear D gene. Trimming left V 4 bases short and J 5 bases short, with 17 bases between. Germline CDR1 is SGHDN and CDR2 is FVKESK. The CDR3 length is 15 residues. The CDR3 loop reads CASSRSGRTGETQYF. The CDR3 bases are TGTGCCAGCAGCCGATCTGGAAGGACGGGTGAGACCCAGTACTTC.

V gene TRBV20-1 combines with J gene TRBJ2-1; TRBD2 agrees at 14 bases. Germline lookup yields CDR1 DFQATT and CDR2 SNEGSKA (reference sequence). V dropped 4 bases and J dropped 1; count of bases not matched to a gene: 3. The CDR3 contains 16 residues. The DNA for the CDR3 is TGCAGTGCTAAAGGGACTAGCGGGAGATCCTACAATGAGCAGTTCTTC. Translating it yields CSAKGTSGRSYNEQFF.

In this sample, this clonotype turned up once. The chain links TRBV30 to TRBJ2-1; D may be TRBD2 (5 bases). The CDR3 extends over 13 amino acids. Trimming shortened V by 5 bases and J by 6 bases, and 14 bases separated the two germline ends. CDR1 GTSNPN and CDR2 SVGIG come from the germline V gene (reference sequence). The CDR3 bases are TGTGCCTGGCGAGGGTTTCAAGGCAATGAGCAGTTCTTC. Its protein product is CAWRGFQGNEQFF. Full variable domain (outside the CDR3, taken from reference TRBV30 and TRBJ2-1): SQTIHQWPATLVQPVGSPLSLECTVEGTSNPNLYWYRQAAGRGLQLLFYSVGIGQISSEVPQNLSASRPQDRQFILSSKKLLLSDSGFYLCAWRGFQGNEQFFGPGTRLTVL.

The gene calls are TRBV5-1 and TRBJ2-1; D not certain. The CDR3 is 15 residues long. Deletions cut 0 bases from V and 2 bases from J, with 9 bases between. CDR1 is SGHRS, CDR2 YFSETQ, per germline. CDR3 bases: TGCGCCAGCAGCTTGGGTACACCAACCTACAATGAGCAGTTCTTC. Translating gives CASSLGTPTYNEQFF.

The CDR3 sequence is CASSSHRGGGYTF. DNA of the CDR3: TGTGCCAGCAGCTCGCACAGGGGAGGTGGCTACACCTTC. The chain combines TRBV7-9 with TRBJ1-2; 7 bases align to TRBD1. This CDR3 is 13 amino acids long. The germline V gene encodes CDR1 SEHNR and CDR2 FQNEAQ (reference sequence). Trimming removed 4 bases from V and 7 bases from J; junction bases left unmatched: 6.

V is TRBV5-1 and J is TRBJ2-7; either TRBD1 or TRBD2 may fit D (5 bases each). CDR1 and CDR2 (germline): SGHRS, YFSETQ. Trimming removed 1 base from V and 7 bases from J, with 15 bases in between. This CDR3 region has 14 residues. For the CDR3, the DNA is TGCGCCAGCAGCTTGTCGGGGACCTCAGGGGAGCAGTACGTC. This encodes CASSLSGTSGEQYV.

The rearrangement links TRBV7-9 to TRBJ1-1, with 9 bases fitting TRBD1. From germline, CDR1 is SEHNR and CDR2 FQNEAQ (reference sequence). The CDR3 is 17 residues long. J was trimmed by 1 base and V by 8 bases; bases with no gene match: 14. DNA of the CDR3: TGTGCCAGCTCGGTTTCCGGACAGGGGCTCTGGAACACTGAAGCTTTCTTT. It is translated as CASSVSGQGLWNTEAFF.

The chain employs TRBV11-2 and TRBJ2-7; D perhaps matches TRBD1 (5 bases). V was shortened by 1 base and J by 5 bases, with 15 bases between the two germline ends. Germline loops: CDR1 SGHAT, CDR2 FQNNGV. The CDR3 has 15 residues. The CDR3 DNA is TGTGCCAGCAGCTTAGCGGCCGCAGGGCCCAACGAGCAGTACTTC. Its translation is CASSLAAAGPNEQYF.

The gene calls are TRBV4-1 and TRBJ1-5; D unclear. The length of the CDR3 is 17 residues. CDR1 is MGHRA and CDR2 is YSYEKL in the germline V gene. The ends were cut back, 0 bases at V and 2 bases at J, with 14 bases in the middle. The CDR3 DNA reads TGCGCCAGCAGCCAAGACGAGTGGACGGACGGCAATCAGCCCCAGCATTTT. Its protein is CASSQDEWTDGNQPQHF.

Here the CDR3 DNA reads TGTGCCAGCAGGCCAGGGCCCGCTAGCTCTGGAAACACCATATATTTT. This encodes CASRPGPASSGNTIYF. V and J are TRBV6-6 and TRBJ1-3; possibly TRBD1 for D (5 bases). V lost 6 bases and J lost 0, with 15 bases in between. The CDR3 is made up of 16 amino acids. CDR1 is MNHNY, CDR2 SVGAGI, per germline (reference sequence).

This chain joins TRBV20-1 and TRBJ1-3, with D perhaps TRBD1 (6 bases). The germline gives CDR1 DFQATT, CDR2 SNEGSKA (reference sequence). CDR3 length: 13 amino acids. V lost 5 bases and J 7 bases, leaving 15 bases between the germline ends. DNA for the CDR3: TGCAGTGCTGAGGGGCCTAGGGGGAACACCATATATTTT. As protein: CSAEGPRGNTIYF.

J is TRBJ2-3 and V is TRBV9; D is uncertain. The germline V gene has CDR1 SGDLS and CDR2 YYNGEE. The V end lost 6 bases, the J end lost 6 bases, and 11 bases lay between the germline ends. The CDR3 has 12 amino acids. This CDR3 is CASTDSEDTQYF. CDR3 nucleotides: TGTGCCAGCACCGATTCGGAGGATACGCAGTATTTT.

The rearrangement links TRBV2 to TRBJ1-2; D perhaps matches TRBD1 (5 bases). This CDR3 has 14 residues. The germline gives CDR1 SNHLY, CDR2 FYNNEI. V was pared by 1 base and J by 5 bases, with 11 bases between. DNA of the CDR3: TGTGCCAGCAGTGAAGAGGCAGGGAATTATGGCTACACCTTC. Its protein product is CASSEEAGNYGYTF.

The rearrangement links TRBV7-6 to TRBJ2-1, with D perhaps TRBD2 (7 bases). V was shortened by 5 bases and J by 7 bases, with 15 bases between the two germline ends. Looked up from germline, CDR1 is SGHVS and CDR2 is FNYEAQ. This CDR3 region has 14 residues. CDR3 sequence reads: CASSRTAGGNEQFF. The CDR3 DNA follows: TGTGCCAGCAGCCGGACAGCCGGGGGGAATGAGCAGTTCTTC.

The chain employs TRBV20-1 and TRBJ2-3, with 8 positions matching TRBD1. CDR1 DFQATT and CDR2 SNEGSKA come from the germline V gene (reference sequence). With 0 bases clipped from V and 5 bases from J, the junction kept 13 bases outside the gene matches. This CDR3 contains 17 residues. CDR3 in DNA: TGCAGTGCTAGAGATCTGAGGACAGGGACTTCGGTAGATACGCAGTATTTT. It codes for CSARDLRTGTSVDTQYF.